One sample yielded the 28 T cell receptor beta chains listed below, sequenced in a study of cytomegalovirus exposure and HLA in healthy donors. The primer mix had 60 Vbeta and 13 Jbeta primers. Generated by immunoSEQ multiplex PCR, the TCRdb table keeps only in-frame clones and is missing some. The table lists around 170,000 clones, 79% of them singletons. The sequencing input was PBMCs. The source is a woman aged 40 to 55 in good health and CMV-seronegative.

This clone was seen a handful of times. The chain carries TRBV5-1 and TRBJ1-4; D perhaps matches TRBD1 (6 bases). This CDR3 region has 14 residues. The germline V gene has CDR1 SGHRS and CDR2 YFSETQ. V was clipped by 0 bases and J by 5 bases, with 8 bases between them. The CDR3 is CASSLAQGNEKLFF. CDR3 coding DNA: TGCGCCAGCAGCTTGGCCCAGGGGAATGAAAAACTGTTTTTT.

This chain connects TRBV6-1 to TRBJ1-5, with D unclear. Trimming took 6 bases from V and 9 from J, leaving 18 bases between them. This CDR3 region has 14 residues. Looked up from germline, CDR1 is MNHNS and CDR2 is SASEGT. Written as DNA, the CDR3 is TGTGCCAGCAGGAACAGAGGGAGAGAGGGGCCCCAGCATTTT. It specifies CASRNRGREGPQHF.

The DNA for the CDR3 is TGCGCCAGCAGCCGCGCGGACAGGGGTTTGGACGGGGAGCTGTTTTTT. Its protein product is CASSRADRGLDGELFF. The V call is TRBV5-1, the J call TRBJ2-2; TRBD1 aligns across 9 bases. CDR1 and CDR2 (germline): SGHRS, YFSETQ. With V trimmed by 4 bases and J by 7 bases, 11 bases remained unmatched. The CDR3 covers 16 residues.

The J gene is TRBJ1-3, the V gene TRBV18, with a weak D call TRBD1 (6 bases). CDR3 length: 14 residues. V was trimmed by 1 base and J by 8 bases, leaving 12 bases between them. Germline V lookup: CDR1 KGHSH, CDR2 LQKENI. CDR3 residues: CASSPLGGADTIYF. The CDR3, as DNA: TGTGCCAGCTCACCACTTGGGGGCGCGGACACCATATATTTT.

The chain links TRBV6-1 to TRBJ2-5, with D tentatively TRBD2 (6 bases). Germline CDR1 is MNHNS and CDR2 is SASEGT. This CDR3 is 14 amino acids long. Trimming pared 4 bases from V and 3 bases from J, leaving 12 bases between. For the CDR3, the DNA is TGTGCCAGCAGTGTCCGGCGGGGAGAAGAGACCCAGTACTTC. Encoded protein: CASSVRRGEETQYF.

The count of this clone is one. V is TRBV5-1 and J is TRBJ2-7, with D maybe TRBD2 (6 bases). Trimming cost V 3 bases and J 2 bases, with 15 bases left between them. Germline V lookup: CDR1 SGHRS, CDR2 YFSETQ. The CDR3 loop spans 15 amino acids. Written as DNA, the CDR3 is TGCGCCAGCAGCTCCTCAGGGACTGGTGCCTACGAGCAGTACTTC. Its translation is CASSSSGTGAYEQYF.

The rearrangement joins TRBV4-2 to TRBJ2-1, with 10 bases lining up with TRBD1. This CDR3 contains 16 residues. Unmatched junction bases numbered 9, after V lost 6 bases and J lost 4 bases. Germline V gives CDR1 LGHNA, CDR2 YNFKEQ. The CDR3 DNA is TGTGCCAGCAGAACAACCGGGACAGGGGTATACAATGAGCAGTTCTTC. Protein: CASRTTGTGVYNEQFF.

V gene TRBV5-1 combines with J gene TRBJ1-1; TRBD1 matches at 7 bases. The CDR3 has 16 amino acids. Germline values: CDR1 SGHRS, CDR2 YFSETQ. V was clipped by 4 bases and J by 6 bases; unmatched bases: 15. The CDR3: CASSPLQGIFISEAFF. The CDR3 coding sequence is TGCGCCAGCAGCCCTTTACAGGGGATCTTTATCTCTGAAGCTTTCTTT.

CDR3 nucleotides: TGTGCCATCAGTGCCCCGACAGAAAACTACGAGCAGTACTTC. Translated, it gives CAISAPTENYEQYF. The V gene is TRBV10-3, the J gene TRBJ2-7; tentatively, D is TRBD1 (5 bases). The germline CDR1 and CDR2 sequences are ENHRY and SYGVKD. The CDR3 is 14 residues long. Trimming pared 4 bases from V and 3 bases from J, leaving 13 bases between.

This chain joins TRBV7-8 and TRBJ1-1, with D possibly matching TRBD1 (5 bases). The CDR3 extends over 13 amino acids. V was pared by 3 bases and J by 8 bases, with 13 bases between. Germline CDR1 and CDR2: SGHVS and FQNEAQ. CDR3 region: CASSFSGFAEAFF. CDR3 DNA: TGTGCCAGCAGCTTCTCAGGGTTCGCCGAAGCTTTCTTT.

The chain joins TRBV10-3 to TRBJ2-5, with D maybe TRBD1 (6 bases). The J call may not be correct, given that the DNA end is closer to TRBJ2-7. Germline V gives CDR1 ENHRY, CDR2 SYGVKD. This CDR3 comprises 12 residues. CDR3 loop: CAISRQVYEQYF. CDR3 nucleotide sequence: TGTGCCATCAGCCGACAGGTCTACGAGCAGTACTTC.

The rearrangement uses TRBV5-1 and TRBJ2-5; 7 nucleotides match TRBD2. Trimming cost V 2 bases and J 1 base; bases outside gene matches: 5. Germline CDR1 reads SGHRS; CDR2 reads YFSETQ. The CDR3 consists of 15 residues. CDR3 loop: CASSLNGGSQETQYF. In nucleotides, the CDR3 is TGCGCCAGCAGCTTAAATGGCGGGAGCCAAGAGACCCAGTACTTC.

The chain uses TRBV28 and TRBJ1-5; 10 nucleotides match TRBD1. The V gene's germline CDR1 is MDHEN and CDR2 SYDVKM. CDR3 length: 14 amino acids. J lost 7 bases, V lost 4 bases, and 4 bases had no gene match. The CDR3 DNA sequence: TGTGCCAGCAGTTCCGGGACAGGGGTCCAGCCCCAGCATTTT. It codes for CASSSGTGVQPQHF. Full variable domain (missing parts from reference TRBV28 and TRBJ1-5): DVKVTQSSRYLVKRTGEKVFLECVQDMDHENMFWYRQDPGLGLRLIYFSYDVKMKEKGDIPEGYSVSREKKERFSLILESASTNQTSMYLCASSSGTGVQPQHFGDGTRLSIL.

The chain links TRBV27 to TRBJ2-7; the match to TRBD1 covers 7 bases. Germline values: CDR1 MNHEY, CDR2 SMNVEV (reference sequence). V lost 3 bases and J lost 6; bases outside the gene matches: 14. CDR3 length: 16 residues. DNA of the CDR3: TGTGCCAGCAGTTTCCAGATAACAGGGGCCCGTGGCGAGCAGTACTTC. The encoded protein is CASSFQITGARGEQYF.

This chain connects TRBV7-9 to TRBJ1-2; 8 nucleotides align to TRBD1. The CDR3 spans 15 residues. Germline trimming cut 5 bases from V and 7 bases from J; bases unmatched to any gene: 12. Germline CDR1 and CDR2: SEHNR and FQNEAQ (reference sequence). CDR3 coding DNA: TGTGCCAGCAGCCCCGGACAGGGAACGCAGAGTGGCTACACCTTC. Translation: CASSPGQGTQSGYTF.

This clone was picked up one time. The CDR3 DNA reads TGTGCCAGCAGCTTATCAGGGATAACCCTAGACGACTATGGCTACACCTTC. Translated: CASSLSGITLDDYGYTF. The V and J genes are TRBV11-2 and TRBJ1-2; possible D gene TRBD1, 5 bases. From germline, CDR1 is SGHAT and CDR2 FQNNGV. CDR3 length equals 17 residues. Deletions cut 2 bases from V and 3 bases from J, with 19 bases between.

J is TRBJ1-2 and V is TRBV11-2; the D gene is possibly TRBD1 (5 bases). The CDR3 runs 15 residues. The germline gives CDR1 SGHAT, CDR2 FQNNGV. The germline V and J ends were trimmed by 0 bases and 4 bases, with 12 bases remaining between them. The CDR3 sequence: CASSLESGVAYGYTF. CDR3 nucleotide sequence: TGTGCCAGCAGCTTAGAGTCGGGGGTGGCCTATGGCTACACCTTC.

This clone has a single count. The gene calls are TRBV5-4 and TRBJ1-4; D may be TRBD1 (6 bases). V dropped 4 bases and J dropped 8 bases, with 15 bases sitting between them. The CDR3 has 14 amino acids. Germline CDR1 reads SGHNT; CDR2 reads YYREEE (reference sequence). For the CDR3, the DNA is TGTGCCAGCAGCCCGGGGGGGCTTGGGGAAAAACTGTTTTTT. This encodes CASSPGGLGEKLFF.

The V gene is TRBV5-1, the J gene TRBJ2-1; a possible D gene is TRBD2 (5 bases). V was shortened by 2 bases and J by 6 bases, with 15 bases between the two germline ends. Germline loops: CDR1 SGHRS, CDR2 YFSETQ. The CDR3 has 15 residues. CDR3 DNA sequence: TGCGCCAGCAGCTTAAATGGGTTCGAGGGCAATGAGCAGTTCTTC. Translation gives CASSLNGFEGNEQFF.

There are a few counts of this clone. J is TRBJ2-2 and V is TRBV5-4; possibly TRBD1 for D (6 bases). CDR1 is SGHNT and CDR2 is YYREEE in the germline V gene (reference sequence). The CDR3 has 14 amino acids. Trimming shortened V by 0 bases and J by 6 bases, and 9 bases separated the two germline ends. The CDR3 DNA reads as TGTGCCAGCAGCTTGGAACAGGGATCCGGGGAGCTGTTTTTT. It yields the protein CASSLEQGSGELFF.

The chain is built from TRBV7-2 and TRBJ1-5; TRBD1 agrees at 8 bases. The CDR3 sequence is 14 residues long. CDR1 and CDR2 (germline): SGHTA, FQGNSA. J was trimmed by 6 bases and V by 4 bases; bases with no gene match: 5. The CDR3 is CASSSDRVSQPQHF. CDR3 DNA: TGTGCCAGCAGCTCGGACAGGGTTAGTCAGCCCCAGCATTTT.

The V call is TRBV30, the J call TRBJ2-1; 8 bases align to TRBD1. Germline assignment: CDR1 GTSNPN and CDR2 SVGIG (reference sequence). The CDR3 has 14 residues. After removal of 3 bases from V and 7 bases from J, the junction contained 8 bases not matched to a gene. In DNA, the CDR3 is TGTGCCTGGAGCCTTCCAGGGGGCGGGAATGAGCAGTTCTTC. This sequence encodes CAWSLPGGGNEQFF.

The rearrangement joins TRBV6-5 to TRBJ1-2; D gene uncertain. Germline V gene data show CDR1 as MNHEY and CDR2 as SVGAGI. The CDR3 consists of 12 residues. Trimming removed 4 bases from V and 6 bases from J, with 9 bases in between. DNA for the CDR3: TGTGCCAGCAGTTTGGCAGGCGATGGCTACACCTTC. It codes for CASSLAGDGYTF.

As for this clone: This CDR3 is missing its conserved last phenylalanine or tryptophan, likely due to a read error. J is TRBJ1-2 and V is TRBV19; 7 positions agree with TRBD1. The length of the CDR3 is 14 residues. V shed 6 bases and J 6 bases; nucleotides not matched to a gene: 10. CDR1 and CDR2 (germline): LNHDA, SQIVND (reference sequence). The CDR3 region is CASREQGKTNGYTS. In DNA, the CDR3 is TGTGCCAGTAGGGAACAGGGGAAAACGAATGGCTACACCTCC.

This chain connects TRBV5-8 to TRBJ1-2; TRBD1 might be the D (6 bases). The CDR3 has 12 residues. The ends were cut back, 2 bases at V and 8 bases at J, with 10 bases in the middle. Germline V gene sequence: CDR1 SGHTS, CDR2 YDEGEE. The DNA for the CDR3 is TGTGCCAGCAGCTTATGGGGGCTCGGCTACACCTTC. Amino acid sequence: CASSLWGLGYTF.

The V call is TRBV25-1, the J call TRBJ1-6, with TRBD1 identical over 10 bases. From germline, CDR1 is MGHDK and CDR2 SYGVNS. V lost 6 bases and J lost 9; bases outside the gene matches: 8. The CDR3 has 15 amino acids. CDR3 nucleotides: TGTGCCAGCAGAGTCGACAGGGGGCTGTTTTCACCCCTCCACTTT. Translation gives CASRVDRGLFSPLHF.

This chain connects TRBV27 to TRBJ2-5; maybe TRBD2 (5 bases). The assigned J gene may be wrong: the sequence end matches TRBJ2-7 better. The CDR3 is 13 residues long. CDR1 MNHEY and CDR2 SMNVEV come from the germline V gene (reference sequence). CDR3 in amino acids: CASSLAGYYEQYF. The CDR3 coding sequence is TGTGCCAGCAGTTTAGCGGGTTACTACGAGCAGTACTTC.

This chain connects TRBV5-4 to TRBJ2-3; 7 nucleotides agree with TRBD1. J gave up 4 bases and V 1 base, and 3 bases lay outside the gene matches. This CDR3 comprises 14 residues. Looked up from germline, CDR1 is SGHNT and CDR2 is YYREEE (reference sequence). Here the CDR3 reads CASSLTGVPDTQYF. The DNA for the CDR3 is TGTGCCAGCAGCTTGACAGGGGTTCCAGATACGCAGTATTTT.